The present entry profiles one T cell receptor (beta chain) with its context. The record originates from a study of shared clonotypes between healthy human individuals. Clones were read by immunoSEQ multiplex PCR, and TCRdb kept only the in-frame ones, dropping some. The repertoire consists of around 99,000 clones, with 68% occurring once and the leading ten covering roughly 50%. V dropped 2 bases and J dropped 6 bases, with 15 bases sitting between them. Germline lookup yields CDR1 MNHNY and CDR2 SVGAGI (reference sequence). This CDR3 comprises 15 residues. V and J are TRBV6-6 and TRBJ2-3; D might be TRBD1 or TRBD2, each matching 5 bases. The receptor's source is a man aged 25 to 40 in good health. Specimen: memory CD8+ T cells sorted from blood. The subset was: CD45RO+ cells pooled with CCR7-negative TemRA cells. The CDR3 DNA follows: TGTGCCAGCAGTTACACCGGGACGGCTGAGGATACGCAGTATTTT. Translated, it gives CASSYTGTAEDTQYF.